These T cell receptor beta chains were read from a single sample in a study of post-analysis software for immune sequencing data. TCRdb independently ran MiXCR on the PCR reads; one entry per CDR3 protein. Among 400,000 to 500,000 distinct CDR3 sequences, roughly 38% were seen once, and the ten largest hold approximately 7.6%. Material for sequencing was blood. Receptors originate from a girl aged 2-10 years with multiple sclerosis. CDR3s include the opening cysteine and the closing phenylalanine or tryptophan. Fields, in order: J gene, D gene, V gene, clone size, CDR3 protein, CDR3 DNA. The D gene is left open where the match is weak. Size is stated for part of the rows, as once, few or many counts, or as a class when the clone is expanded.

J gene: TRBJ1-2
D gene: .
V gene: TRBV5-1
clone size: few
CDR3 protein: CASSSHIDYGYTF
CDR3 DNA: TGCGCCAGCAGCTCCCATATTGACTATGGCTACACCTTC

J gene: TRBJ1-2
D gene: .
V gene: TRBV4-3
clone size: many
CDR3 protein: CASSQGRASNYGYTF
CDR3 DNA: TGCGCCAGCAGCCAAGGCAGGGCGTCCAACTATGGCTACACCTTC

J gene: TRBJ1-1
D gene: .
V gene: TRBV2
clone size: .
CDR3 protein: CASRVQLEAFF
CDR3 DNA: TGTGCCAGCAGGGTCCAGCTTGAAGCTTTCTTT

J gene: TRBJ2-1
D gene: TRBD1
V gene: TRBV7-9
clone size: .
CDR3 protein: CASSTYRTGGNEQFF
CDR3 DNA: TGTGCCAGCAGCACATATAGGACAGGGGGCAATGAGCAGTTCTTC

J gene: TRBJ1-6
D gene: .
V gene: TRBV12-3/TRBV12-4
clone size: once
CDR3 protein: CASSPGEIRSPLHF
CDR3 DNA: TGTGCCAGCAGTCCAGGGGAGATAAGATCACCCCTCCACTTT

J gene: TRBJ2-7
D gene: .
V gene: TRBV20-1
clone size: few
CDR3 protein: CSAWDHGSYEQYF
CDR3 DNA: TGCAGTGCTTGGGACCACGGCTCCTACGAGCAGTACTTC

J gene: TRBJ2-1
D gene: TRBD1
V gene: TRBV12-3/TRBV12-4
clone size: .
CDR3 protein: CANSLDGTGGDEQFF
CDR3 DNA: TGTGCCAACAGTTTAGACGGGACAGGGGGCGATGAGCAGTTCTTC

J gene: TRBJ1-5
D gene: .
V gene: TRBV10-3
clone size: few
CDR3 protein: CAISSPGRNQPQHF
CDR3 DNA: TGTGCCATCAGTTCCCCGGGCCGCAATCAGCCCCAGCATTTT

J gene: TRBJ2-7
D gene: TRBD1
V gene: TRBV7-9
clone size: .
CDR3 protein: CASSWGQGAPMFSYEQYF
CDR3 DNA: TGTGCCAGCAGCTGGGGACAGGGGGCGCCGATGTTTTCCTACGAGCAGTACTTC

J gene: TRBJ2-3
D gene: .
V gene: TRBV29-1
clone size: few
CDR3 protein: CSVEATQDTQYF
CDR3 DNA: TGCAGCGTTGAGGCTACACAAGATACGCAGTATTTT

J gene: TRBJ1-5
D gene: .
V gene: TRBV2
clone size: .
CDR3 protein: CASLEGLQGQPQHF
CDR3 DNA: TGTGCCAGCCTAGAAGGACTTCAGGGGCAGCCCCAGCATTTT

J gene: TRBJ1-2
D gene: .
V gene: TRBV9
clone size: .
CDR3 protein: CASSGQEGYTF
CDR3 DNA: TGTGCCAGCAGCGGCCAAGAAGGCTACACCTTC

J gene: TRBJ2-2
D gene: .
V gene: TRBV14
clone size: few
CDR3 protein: CASSQASAPTGELFF
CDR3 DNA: TGTGCCAGCAGCCAAGCCTCCGCCCCCACCGGGGAGCTGTTTTTT

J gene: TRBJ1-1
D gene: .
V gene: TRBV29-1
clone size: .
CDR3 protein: CSVVGGALNTEAFF
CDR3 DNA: TGCAGCGTTGTAGGGGGGGCATTGAACACTGAAGCTTTCTTT

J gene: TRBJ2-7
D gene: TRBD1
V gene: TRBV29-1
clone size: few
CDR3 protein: CSVQRTGGIYEQYF
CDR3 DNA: TGCAGCGTTCAAAGGACAGGGGGAATCTACGAGCAGTACTTC

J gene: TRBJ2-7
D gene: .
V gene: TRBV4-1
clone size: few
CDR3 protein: CASRFRDTQSSYEQYF
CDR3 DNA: TGCGCCAGCAGATTTAGGGACACTCAGTCCTCCTACGAGCAGTACTTC

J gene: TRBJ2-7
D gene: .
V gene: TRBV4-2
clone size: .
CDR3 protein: CASSQAGRGGQYF
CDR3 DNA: TGTGCCAGCAGCCAAGCGGGCAGGGGCGGCCAGTACTTC

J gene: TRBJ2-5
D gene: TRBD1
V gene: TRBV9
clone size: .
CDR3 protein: CASSNGQGAGETQYF
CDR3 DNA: TGTGCCAGCAGCAACGGACAGGGGGCTGGTGAGACCCAGTACTTC

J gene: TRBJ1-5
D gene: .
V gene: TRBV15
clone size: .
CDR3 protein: CATSRGNSVVQPQHF
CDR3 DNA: TGTGCCACCAGCAGAGGCAATAGTGTTGTTCAGCCCCAGCATTTT

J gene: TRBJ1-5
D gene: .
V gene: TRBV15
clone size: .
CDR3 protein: CATSRHRQSSQPQHF
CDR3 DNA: TGTGCCACCAGCAGACACCGACAGAGCAGTCAGCCCCAGCATTTT

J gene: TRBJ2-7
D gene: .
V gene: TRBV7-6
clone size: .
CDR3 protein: CASSLSQGSSYEQYF
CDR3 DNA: TGTGCCAGCAGCTTAAGCCAAGGAAGCTCCTACGAGCAGTACTTC

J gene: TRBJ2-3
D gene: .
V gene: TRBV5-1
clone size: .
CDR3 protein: CASSLTQGTTDTQYF
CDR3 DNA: TGCGCCAGCAGCTTGACCCAGGGAACAACAGATACGCAGTATTTT

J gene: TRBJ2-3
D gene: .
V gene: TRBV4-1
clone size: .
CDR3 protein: CASSQEGFQGRTDTQYF
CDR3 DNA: TGCGCCAGCAGCCAAGAGGGGTTCCAGGGGAGGACAGATACGCAGTATTTT

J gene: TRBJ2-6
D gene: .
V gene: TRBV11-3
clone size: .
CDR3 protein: CASSLTASPGANVLTF
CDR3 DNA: TGTGCCAGCAGCTTAACAGCCTCCCCTGGGGCCAACGTCCTGACTTTC

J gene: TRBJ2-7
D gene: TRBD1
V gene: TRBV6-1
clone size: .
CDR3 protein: CASTTGQGEYEQYF
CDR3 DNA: TGTGCCAGCACTACAGGACAGGGGGAATACGAGCAGTACTTC

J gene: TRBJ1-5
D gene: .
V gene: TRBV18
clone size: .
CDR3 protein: CASSTAGVEYQPQHF
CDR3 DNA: TGTGCCAGCTCAACGGCGGGGGTGGAGTATCAGCCCCAGCATTTT

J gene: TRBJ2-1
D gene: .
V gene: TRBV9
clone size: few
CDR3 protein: CASSGVLAQAYNEQFF
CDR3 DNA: TGTGCCAGCAGCGGGGTCCTAGCCCAAGCTTACAATGAGCAGTTCTTC

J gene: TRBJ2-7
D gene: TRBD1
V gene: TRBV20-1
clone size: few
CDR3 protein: CSASPRGRATAYEQYF
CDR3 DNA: TGCAGTGCTAGTCCCAGGGGGCGAGCAACAGCCTACGAGCAGTACTTC

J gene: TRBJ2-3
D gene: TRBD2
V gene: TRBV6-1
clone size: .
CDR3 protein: CASSEALAGGTDTQYF
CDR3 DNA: TGTGCCAGCAGTGAAGCGCTTGCGGGAGGCACAGATACGCAGTATTTT

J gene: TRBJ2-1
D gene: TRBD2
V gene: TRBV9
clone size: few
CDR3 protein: CASSVSTSGGANYNEQFF
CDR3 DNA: TGTGCCAGCAGCGTATCGACTAGCGGGGGAGCCAACTACAATGAGCAGTTCTTC

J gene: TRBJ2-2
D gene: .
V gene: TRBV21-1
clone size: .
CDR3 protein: CASSRGYTGELFF
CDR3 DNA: TGTGCCAGCAGCCGGGGTTACACCGGGGAGCTGTTTTTT

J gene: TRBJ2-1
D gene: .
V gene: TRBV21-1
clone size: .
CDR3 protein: CASSPRGRFYNEQFF
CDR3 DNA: TGTGCCAGCAGCCCCCGAGGTCGCTTCTACAATGAGCAGTTCTTC

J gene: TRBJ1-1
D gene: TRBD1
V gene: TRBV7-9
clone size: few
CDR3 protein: CASSKTGQNTEAFF
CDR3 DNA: TGTGCCAGCAGCAAGACAGGGCAGAACACTGAAGCTTTCTTT

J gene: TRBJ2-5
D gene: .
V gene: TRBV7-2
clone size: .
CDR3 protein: CASSLAQGSPRETQYF
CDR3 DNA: TGTGCCAGCAGCTTAGCGCAGGGGAGTCCACGGGAGACCCAGTACTTC

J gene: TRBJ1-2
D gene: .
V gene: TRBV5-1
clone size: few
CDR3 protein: CASSLVGQPPPYGYTF
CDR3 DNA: TGCGCCAGCAGCTTGGTTGGGCAGCCACCACCCTATGGCTACACCTTC

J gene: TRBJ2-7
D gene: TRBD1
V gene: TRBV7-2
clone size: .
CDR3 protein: CASSLRTGGYEQYF
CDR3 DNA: TGTGCCAGCAGCTTAAGGACAGGGGGCTACGAGCAGTACTTC

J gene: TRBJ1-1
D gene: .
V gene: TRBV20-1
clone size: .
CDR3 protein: CTGRRLGTEAFF
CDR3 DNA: TGCACCGGAAGGAGGTTGGGCACTGAAGCTTTCTTT

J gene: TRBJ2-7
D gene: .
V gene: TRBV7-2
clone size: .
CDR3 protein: CASSTAPSYEQYF
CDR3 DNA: TGTGCCAGCAGCACAGCTCCTAGCTACGAGCAGTACTTC

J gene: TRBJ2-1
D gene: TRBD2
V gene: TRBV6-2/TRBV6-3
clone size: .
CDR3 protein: CASRLAGDYNEQFF
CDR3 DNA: TGTGCCAGCAGACTAGCGGGAGACTACAATGAGCAGTTCTTC

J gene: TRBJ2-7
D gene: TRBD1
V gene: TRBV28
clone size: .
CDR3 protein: CASSGWTGRYEQYF
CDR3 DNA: TGTGCCAGCAGTGGATGGACAGGGAGATACGAGCAGTACTTC

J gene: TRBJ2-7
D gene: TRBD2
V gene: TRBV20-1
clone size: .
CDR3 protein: CSASASGNLHEQYF
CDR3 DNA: TGCAGTGCTAGTGCTAGCGGGAATCTGCACGAGCAGTACTTC

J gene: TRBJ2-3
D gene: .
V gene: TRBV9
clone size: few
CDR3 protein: CASSVARDGFTDTQYF
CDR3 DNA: TGTGCCAGCAGCGTAGCCCGGGACGGCTTCACAGATACGCAGTATTTT

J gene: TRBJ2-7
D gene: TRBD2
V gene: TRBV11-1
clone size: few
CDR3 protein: CASSLEPWVAAGGTHEQYF
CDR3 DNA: TGTGCCAGCAGCTTAGAGCCGTGGGTAGCGGCGGGAGGTACCCACGAGCAGTACTTC

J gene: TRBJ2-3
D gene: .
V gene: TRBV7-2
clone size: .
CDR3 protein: CASSTPNTDTQYF
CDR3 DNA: TGTGCCAGTTCCACCCCTAACACAGATACGCAGTATTTT